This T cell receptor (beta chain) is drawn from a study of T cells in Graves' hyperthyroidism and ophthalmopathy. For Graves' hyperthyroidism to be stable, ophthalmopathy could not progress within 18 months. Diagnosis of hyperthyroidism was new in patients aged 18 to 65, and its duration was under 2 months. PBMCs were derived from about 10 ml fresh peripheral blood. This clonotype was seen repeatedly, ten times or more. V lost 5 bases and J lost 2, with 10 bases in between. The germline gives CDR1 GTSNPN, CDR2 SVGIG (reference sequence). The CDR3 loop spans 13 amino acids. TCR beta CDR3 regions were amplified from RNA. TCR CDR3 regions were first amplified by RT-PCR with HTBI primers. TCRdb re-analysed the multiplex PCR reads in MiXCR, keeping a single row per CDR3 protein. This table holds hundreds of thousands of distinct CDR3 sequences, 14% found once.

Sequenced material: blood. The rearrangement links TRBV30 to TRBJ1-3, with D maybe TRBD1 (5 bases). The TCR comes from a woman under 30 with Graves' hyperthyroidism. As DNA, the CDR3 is TGTGCCTGGGCCCAGGGAACTGGAAACACCATATATTTT. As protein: CAWAQGTGNTIYF.